This T cell receptor (beta chain) was obtained from a study of T cell responses to AZD1222 COVID-19 vaccine. Study-level findings and limits: Targeting of unmutated variant regions was reportedly seen in nearly half of spike-specific TCRs. Seropositive AZD1222 recipients at baseline numbered only five to seven. White British ancestry dominated among donors, who included more females, and clonal diversity was possibly underestimated. Spike-wide vaccine-associated CD4 TCRs dominated at 160-218 and 743-854.

As concerns this clone: Its antigen is undetermined.

Measured with immunoSEQ multiplex PCR; TCRdb has only the in-frame clones, and not every one. The sample includes 90,000 to 120,000 clones, around 90% of them seen just once. Germline CDR1 reads MNHEY; CDR2 reads SVGAGI. Trimming stripped 0 bases from V and 7 bases from J, with 9 bases between. CDR3 length: 13 residues. The chain is built from TRBV6-5 and TRBJ1-2; D is unresolved. The receptor's source is an adult who received the AZD1222 COVID-19 vaccine. Sequencing used peripheral blood, obtained 28 days after the second AZD1222 dose. Written as DNA, the CDR3 is TGTGCCAGCAGTTACTCTACCGCTGTTGGCTACACCTTC. It translates to CASSYSTAVGYTF.